The rows below give T cell receptor beta chains drawn from one sample of a study of T cells after yellow fever vaccination. One entry per CDR3 protein results from TCRdb running MiXCR on the 5' RACE reads. The sample comprises approximately 250,000 distinct CDR3 sequences, about 5.2% of which are singletons, and around 3.5% rests with the top ten. The material sequenced was CD4+ T cells sorted from PBMCs, taken on the day of the yellow fever booster vaccination. The receptors derive from a man aged 18 to 35 who received the YFV17D yellow fever vaccine. The CDR3 runs from the conserved cysteine through the conserved F or W. D genes are given only for firm matches. Clone size, where shown, is once, few, many, or a class for clones that have expanded.

j_call clone_size v_call d_call cdr3_aa cdr3_nt
TRBJ2-4 many TRBV20-1 NA CSASTRSKIQYF TGCAGTGCTAGTACCCGCTCGAAGATTCAGTACTTC
TRBJ1-1 few TRBV21-1 NA CASSERQGGGTEAFF TGTGCCAGCAGCGAAAGACAGGGGGGAGGCACTGAAGCTTTCTTT
TRBJ2-3 many TRBV9 TRBD2 CASSPQGTSWDTQYF TGTGCCAGCAGCCCACAGGGGACTAGCTGGGATACGCAGTATTTT
TRBJ1-2 NA TRBV20-1 NA CSARVADRGGYTF TGCAGTGCTAGAGTAGCGGATAGGGGTGGCTACACCTTC
TRBJ2-2 many TRBV7-6 NA CASSLVQSDTGELFF TGTGCCAGCAGCTTAGTACAGTCTGACACCGGGGAGCTGTTTTTT
TRBJ1-3 few TRBV29-1 NA CSVGGFSGNTIYF TGCAGCGTGGGGGGATTCTCTGGAAACACCATATATTTT
TRBJ2-5 NA TRBV12-3/TRBV12-4 NA CASSGHFQETQYF TGTGCCAGCAGTGGACATTTTCAAGAGACCCAGTACTTC
TRBJ2-1 NA TRBV24-1 NA CATSDDRGGSNEQFF TGTGCCACCAGTGATGACAGGGGAGGGTCGAATGAGCAGTTCTTC
TRBJ2-3 many TRBV7-2 TRBD2 CASTAGLAYTQYF TGTGCCAGCACCGCTGGACTAGCGTATACGCAGTATTTT
TRBJ2-4 many TRBV15 TRBD2 CATSVRLAENIQYF TGTGCCACCAGCGTGCGGCTAGCGGAAAACATTCAGTACTTC
TRBJ1-4 NA TRBV5-4 NA CASSLDGVEKLFF TGTGCCAGCAGCTTGGACGGGGTTGAAAAACTGTTTTTT
TRBJ2-5 many TRBV3-1 NA CASRPKLMETQYF TGTGCCAGCAGACCTAAATTGATGGAGACCCAGTACTTC
TRBJ1-1 few TRBV29-1 NA CSVGQGEAFF TGCAGCGTCGGGCAGGGTGAAGCTTTCTTT
TRBJ2-5 NA TRBV6-2/TRBV6-3 NA CASMRLRDGEETQYF TGTGCCAGCATGCGGCTCAGGGACGGAGAAGAGACCCAGTACTTC
TRBJ2-4 many TRBV7-8 NA CASSLARVQRAKNIQYF TGTGCCAGCAGCTTAGCGCGGGTACAGAGAGCCAAAAACATTCAGTACTTC
TRBJ2-3 NA TRBV7-2 NA CASSHGTPSTDTQYF TGTGCCAGCAGCCATGGGACTCCTAGCACAGATACGCAGTATTTT
TRBJ2-7 many TRBV3-1 NA CACASGGLYEQYF TGTGCCTGCGCGTCCGGGGGACTTTACGAGCAGTACTTC
TRBJ2-3 NA TRBV4-1 TRBD2 CASSQVLSGGRSDTQYF TGCGCCAGCAGCCAAGTACTTAGCGGGGGGCGGTCAGATACGCAGTATTTT
TRBJ2-3 few TRBV27 NA CASSLSTDGKADTQYF TGTGCCAGCAGTTTATCGACAGACGGGAAAGCAGATACGCAGTATTTT
TRBJ1-1 many TRBV5-4 NA CASSLETPGGGAFF TGTGCCAGCAGCTTGGAGACACCCGGAGGGGGAGCTTTCTTT
TRBJ1-6 NA TRBV3-1 NA CASSRQTDSPLHF TGTGCCAGCAGCCGTCAGACAGACTCACCCCTCCACTTT
TRBJ1-1 many TRBV6-5 NA CARGWTLVSPMNTEAFF TGTGCCAGGGGATGGACGCTAGTATCGCCCATGAACACTGAAGCTTTCTTT
TRBJ1-4 few TRBV6-1 TRBD1 CASGTGGEKLFF TGTGCCAGCGGGACAGGGGGTGAAAAACTGTTTTTT
TRBJ2-3 many TRBV7-2 TRBD2 CASSRTAGVGDTQYF TGTGCCAGCAGTCGGACTGCGGGGGTAGGAGATACGCAGTATTTT
TRBJ1-2 many TRBV29-1 NA CSVELGYGYTF TGCAGCGTTGAACTAGGCTATGGCTACACCTTC
TRBJ2-7 NA TRBV20-1 TRBD2 CSATERGAYEQYF TGCAGTGCCACGGAACGGGGGGCCTACGAGCAGTACTTC
TRBJ1-1 NA TRBV19 TRBD1 CASSLSRDRGGDTEAFF TGTGCCAGTAGTCTGAGCCGGGACAGGGGAGGGGACACTGAAGCTTTCTTT
TRBJ1-2 few TRBV7-2 NA CASSLTRVGPMYGYTF TGTGCCAGCAGCTTAACTCGCGTCGGACCGATGTATGGCTACACCTTC
TRBJ2-2 NA TRBV5-1 TRBD1 CASSRGPTGFPYDGELFF TGCGCCAGCAGCCGCGGACCGACAGGGTTCCCTTATGACGGGGAGCTGTTTTTT
TRBJ2-3 NA TRBV11-1 NA CASSPKPQGDGTDTQYF TGTGCCAGCAGCCCAAAGCCCCAGGGAGATGGCACAGATACGCAGTATTTT
TRBJ2-1 few TRBV20-1 NA CSARGLPYNEQFF TGCAGTGCTAGGGGGCTTCCCTACAATGAGCAGTTCTTC
TRBJ1-2 few TRBV10-3 TRBD1 CATRLTGGSGYTF TGTGCCACAAGATTGACAGGGGGGAGTGGCTACACCTTC
TRBJ2-1 NA TRBV30 TRBD2 CAWGKRGGREEQFF TGTGCCTGGGGAAAGCGGGGGGGCCGGGAGGAGCAGTTCTTC
TRBJ2-2 many TRBV9 NA CASSGPGTTGELFF TGTGCCAGCAGCGGGCCGGGGACCACCGGGGAGCTGTTTTTT
TRBJ2-3 few TRBV7-2 NA CASSLQMGGAGDTQYF TGTGCCAGCAGCCTCCAAATGGGGGGCGCGGGGGATACGCAGTATTTT
TRBJ2-3 few TRBV5-1 TRBD2 CASNSGGPTDTQYF TGCGCCAGCAATAGCGGGGGCCCCACAGATACGCAGTATTTT
TRBJ2-7 NA TRBV18 NA CASSPDSGTYEQYF TGTGCCAGCTCACCTGATAGCGGAACCTACGAGCAGTACTTC
TRBJ1-2 few TRBV9 NA CASSPLSADSYGYTF TGTGCCAGCAGTCCGCTTTCGGCGGACAGCTATGGCTACACCTTC
TRBJ2-1 NA TRBV6-6 TRBD2 CASSYSGGLAGYNEQFF TGTGCCAGCAGTTACTCGGGAGGACTAGCGGGGTACAATGAGCAGTTCTTC
TRBJ2-1 NA TRBV12-3/TRBV12-4 NA CASSPTFNEQFF TGTGCCAGCAGCCCGACTTTCAATGAGCAGTTCTTC
TRBJ2-2 NA TRBV13 NA CASSAGRRNTGELFF TGTGCCAGCAGCGCGGGACGGCGGAACACCGGGGAGCTGTTTTTT
TRBJ1-2 few TRBV20-1 NA CSARGEGLFYGYTF TGCAGTGCTAGAGGCGAGGGCCTCTTCTATGGCTACACCTTC
TRBJ1-2 few TRBV20-1 NA CSATRVGAGRYGYTF TGCAGTGCTACGAGGGTAGGGGCCGGGCGGTATGGCTACACCTTC
TRBJ2-3 few TRBV18 TRBD1 CASSPLQGAVSTDTQYF TGTGCCAGCTCTCCACTCCAGGGGGCCGTGAGCACAGATACGCAGTATTTT
TRBJ2-2 many TRBV20-1 TRBD2 CSARVGTSGNTGELFF TGCAGTGCTAGAGTCGGGACTAGCGGAAACACCGGGGAGCTGTTTTTT
TRBJ1-5 NA TRBV20-1 NA CSASPPRPYDQPQHF TGCAGTGCTAGTCCCCCGCGCCCTTATGATCAGCCCCAGCATTTT
TRBJ2-4 few TRBV18 NA CASSPRTGDIQYF TGTGCCAGCTCACCACGGACCGGGGACATTCAGTACTTC
TRBJ1-1 many TRBV7-2 TRBD1 CASTMRTGNTEAFF TGTGCCAGCACCATGAGGACAGGGAACACTGAAGCTTTCTTT
TRBJ2-5 NA TRBV29-1 NA CSVGLALGPVGETQYF TGCAGCGTTGGATTGGCGCTAGGCCCCGTGGGGGAGACCCAGTACTTC
TRBJ2-5 few TRBV19 TRBD2 CASRTGLASFGPKGETQYF TGTGCCAGTAGGACTGGACTAGCGAGTTTTGGACCGAAGGGGGAGACCCAGTACTTC
TRBJ1-5 NA TRBV29-1 NA CSVGVGDPNQPQHF TGCAGCGTGGGGGTGGGAGACCCCAATCAGCCCCAGCATTTT
TRBJ2-1 few TRBV12-3/TRBV12-4 NA CASSQGPTAEQFF TGTGCCAGCAGTCAAGGACCCACAGCTGAGCAGTTCTTC